This T cell receptor beta chain emerged from a study of cytotoxic CD8 clonotypes in ibrutinib-treated CLL. This clone was counted a few times. Its antigen is not identified. General study points: Sample timing was unmatched between remission and later-progressing patients; lymph nodes unstudied. Higher clonality was seen at ibrutinib response and a return toward baseline at progression. Contraction or stability on treatment was seen for public clonotypes, which were uncommon.

The table came from immunoSEQ multiplex PCR; TCRdb's copy has only in-frame clones and leaves some out. The profile shows around 140,000 clones, about 78% of them singletons. The CDR3 runs to 13 residues. Trimming stripped 2 bases from V and 1 base from J, with 5 bases between. Germline-derived CDR1 and CDR2 are MNHEY and SVGAGI. The chain has TRBV6-5 and TRBJ1-2, with D unclear. The TCR comes from a human donor with chronic lymphocytic leukemia. Sequences were derived from PBMCs, sampled after 24 months of ibrutinib treatment. CDR3 bases: TGTGCCAGCAGTTACGGTGTTAACTATGGCTACACCTTC. Protein product: CASSYGVNYGYTF.